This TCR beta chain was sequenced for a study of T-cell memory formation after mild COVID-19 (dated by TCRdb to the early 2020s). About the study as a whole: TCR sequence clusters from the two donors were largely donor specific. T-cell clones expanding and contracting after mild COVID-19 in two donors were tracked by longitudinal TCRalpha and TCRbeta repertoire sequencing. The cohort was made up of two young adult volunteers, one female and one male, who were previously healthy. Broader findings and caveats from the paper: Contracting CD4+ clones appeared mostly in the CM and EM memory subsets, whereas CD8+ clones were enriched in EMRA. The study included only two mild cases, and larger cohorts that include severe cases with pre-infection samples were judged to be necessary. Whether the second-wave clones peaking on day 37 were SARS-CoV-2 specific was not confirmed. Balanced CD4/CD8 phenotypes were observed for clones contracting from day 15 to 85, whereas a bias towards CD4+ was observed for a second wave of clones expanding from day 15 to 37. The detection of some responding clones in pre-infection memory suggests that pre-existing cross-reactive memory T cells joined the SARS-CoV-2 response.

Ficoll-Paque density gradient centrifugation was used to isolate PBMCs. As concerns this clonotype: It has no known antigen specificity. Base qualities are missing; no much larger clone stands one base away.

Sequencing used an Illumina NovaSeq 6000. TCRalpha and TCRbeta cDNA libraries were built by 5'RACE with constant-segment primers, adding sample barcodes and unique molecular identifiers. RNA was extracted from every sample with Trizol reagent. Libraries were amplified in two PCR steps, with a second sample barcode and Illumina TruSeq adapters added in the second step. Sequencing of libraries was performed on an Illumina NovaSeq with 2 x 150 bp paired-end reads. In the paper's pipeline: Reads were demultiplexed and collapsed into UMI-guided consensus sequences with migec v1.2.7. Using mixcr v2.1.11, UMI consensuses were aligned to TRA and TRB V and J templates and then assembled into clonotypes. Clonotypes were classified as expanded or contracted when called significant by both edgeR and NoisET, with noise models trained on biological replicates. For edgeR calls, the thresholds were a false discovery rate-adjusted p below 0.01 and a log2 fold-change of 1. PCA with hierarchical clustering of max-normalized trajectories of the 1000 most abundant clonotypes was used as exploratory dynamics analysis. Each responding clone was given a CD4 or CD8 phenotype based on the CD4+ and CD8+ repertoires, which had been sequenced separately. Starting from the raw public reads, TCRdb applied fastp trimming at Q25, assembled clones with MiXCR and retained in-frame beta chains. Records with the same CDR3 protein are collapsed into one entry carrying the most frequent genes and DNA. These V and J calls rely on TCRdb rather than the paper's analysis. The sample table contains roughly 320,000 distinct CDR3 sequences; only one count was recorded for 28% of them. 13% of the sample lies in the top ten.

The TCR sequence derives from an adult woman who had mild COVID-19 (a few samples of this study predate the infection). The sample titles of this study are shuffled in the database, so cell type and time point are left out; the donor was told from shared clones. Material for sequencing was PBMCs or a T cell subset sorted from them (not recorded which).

The CDR3 sequence is CASSLISGQPQHF. In nucleotides, the sequence is TGTGCCAGCAGCTTAATAAGCGGCCAGCCCCAGCATTTT. The chain employs TRBV7-3 and TRBJ1-5; too little of a D gene remains to name it. The CDR3 contains 13 residues, cysteine and phenylalanine counted. Only the CDR3 DNA stays, 39 bases, in frame from base 1. Trimming removed 1 base from V and 7 bases from J, leaving 8 bases between the germline ends. CDR1 and CDR2 (SGHTA, FQGTGA) derive from the germline V gene.